This T cell receptor beta chain emerged from a study of T cells in Graves' hyperthyroidism and ophthalmopathy. Using RNA transcripts as the source, TCR beta CDR3 regions were amplified. HTBI primers were the set used in a first-round RT-PCR of the TCR CDR3. TCRdb re-called the multiplex PCR reads through MiXCR, storing one row per CDR3 protein. In the table there are 550,000 to 650,000 distinct CDR3 sequences, about 15% of which are singletons. Diagnoses were made from clinical symptoms, serum measures (thyroxine and TRAb), thyroid ultrasound and orbital computed tomography. This clonotype was recorded at least ten times. The antigen remains unidentified. The germline CDR1 and CDR2 sequences are LGHDT and YNNKEL (reference sequence). CDR3 length equals 14 residues. Trimming removed 0 bases from V and 6 bases from J, with 12 bases in between. Broader study findings: Ophthalmopathy was predicted by the model a median of around 5.9 months ahead of onset. Most expanded thyroid clonotypes above 0.001 also appeared in blood.

This clonotype was sampled from a woman in her thirties or forties with Graves' hyperthyroidism. This chain links TRBV3-1 with TRBJ2-7, with no clear D. Sequencing was performed on blood. CDR3 residues: CASSQDTVAGEQYF. In DNA, the CDR3 is TGTGCCAGCAGCCAAGATACCGTGGCCGGCGAGCAGTACTTC.